The TCR beta chain under discussion was sequenced for a study of persistence of HIV-infected CD4 T cells. Background on the study: Suppressive ART had lasted a median of approximately eight years.

The CDR3 is 16 amino acids. CDR1 MDHEN and CDR2 SYDVKM come from the germline V gene. With 5 bases removed from V and 0 bases from J, the gap between germline ends came to 16 bases. Turning to this clone: Its antigen is as yet unknown.

An overlapping HIV-1 Gag peptide pool stimulated these cells at about 0.94 ug/peptide/mL. Memory cells lacking CD40L and CD69 with high CD45RO were sorted. PBMCs were depleted of CD8+ T cells before stimulation. This was the immunoSEQ version 4 assay in survey mode. Genomic DNA was diluted to 10 ng/uL, up to roughly 1 ug per sample. Sequencing used immunoSEQ multiplex PCR; TCRdb keeps in-frame clones, though not all of them. The sample includes about 40,000 clones, under 90% of them seen just once. The TCR sequence derives from an adult with HIV. The donor label of this sample is uncertain. The sample was cultured CD4+ T cells from PBMCs, taken from a patient who received antiretroviral therapy. The rearrangement links TRBV28 to TRBJ1-2, with D tentatively TRBD1 (5 bases). CDR3 in amino acids: CASSPWGWEANYGYTF. DNA for the CDR3: TGTGCCAGCAGTCCTTGGGGGTGGGAAGCTAACTATGGCTACACCTTC.